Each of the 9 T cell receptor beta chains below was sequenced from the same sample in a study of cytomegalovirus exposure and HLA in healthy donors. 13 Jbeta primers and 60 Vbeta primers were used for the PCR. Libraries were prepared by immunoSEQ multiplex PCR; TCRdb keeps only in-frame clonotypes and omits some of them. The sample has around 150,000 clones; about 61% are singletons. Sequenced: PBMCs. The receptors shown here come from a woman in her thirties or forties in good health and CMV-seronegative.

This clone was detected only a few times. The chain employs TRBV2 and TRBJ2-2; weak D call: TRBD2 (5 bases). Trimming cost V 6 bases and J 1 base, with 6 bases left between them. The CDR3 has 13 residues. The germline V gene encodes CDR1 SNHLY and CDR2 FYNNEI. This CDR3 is CASRRENTGELFF. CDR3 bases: TGTGCCAGCAGGAGGGAGAACACCGGGGAGCTGTTTTTT. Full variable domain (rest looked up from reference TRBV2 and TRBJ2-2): EPEVTQTPSHQVTQMGQEVILRCVPISNHLYFYWYRQILGQKVEFLVSFYNNEISEKSEIFDDQFSVERPDGSNFTLKIRSTKLEDSAMYFCASRRENTGELFFGEGSRLTVL.

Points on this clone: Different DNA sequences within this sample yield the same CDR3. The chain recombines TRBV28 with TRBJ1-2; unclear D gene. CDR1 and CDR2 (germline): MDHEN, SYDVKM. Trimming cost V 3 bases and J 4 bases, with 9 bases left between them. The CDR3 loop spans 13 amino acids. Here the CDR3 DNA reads TGTGCCAGCAGTTTGACCGGGGTCTATGGCTACACCTTC. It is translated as CASSLTGVYGYTF.

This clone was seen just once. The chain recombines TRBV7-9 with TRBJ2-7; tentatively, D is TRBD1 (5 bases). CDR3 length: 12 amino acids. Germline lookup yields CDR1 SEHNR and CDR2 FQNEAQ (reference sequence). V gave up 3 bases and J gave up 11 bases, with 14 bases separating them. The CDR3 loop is CASSFGAGLEYF. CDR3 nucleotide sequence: TGTGCCAGCAGCTTTGGGGCAGGGTTGGAGTACTTC.

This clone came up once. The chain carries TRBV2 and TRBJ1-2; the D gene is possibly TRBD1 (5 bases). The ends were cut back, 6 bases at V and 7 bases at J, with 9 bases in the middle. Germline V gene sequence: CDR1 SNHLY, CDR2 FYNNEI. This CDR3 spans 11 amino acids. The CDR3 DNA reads TGTGCCAGCAGGGACACCTTTGGCTACACCTTC. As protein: CASRDTFGYTF.

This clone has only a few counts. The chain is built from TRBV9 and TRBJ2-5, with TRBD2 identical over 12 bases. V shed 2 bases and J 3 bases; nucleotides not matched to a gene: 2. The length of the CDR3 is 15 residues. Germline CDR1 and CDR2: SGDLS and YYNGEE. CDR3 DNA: TGTGCCAGCAGCGTTTGGACTAGCGGGGAAGAGACCCAGTACTTC. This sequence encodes CASSVWTSGEETQYF.

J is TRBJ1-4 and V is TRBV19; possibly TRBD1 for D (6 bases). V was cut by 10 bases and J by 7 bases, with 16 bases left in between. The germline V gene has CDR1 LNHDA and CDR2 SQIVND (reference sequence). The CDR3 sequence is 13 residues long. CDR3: CATQGYSGEKLFF. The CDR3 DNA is TGTGCCACCCAGGGGTACTCCGGTGAAAAACTGTTTTTT.

As DNA, the CDR3 is TGTGCCAGCACGCTCGGACTGGCAAACAATGAGCAGTTCTTC. Translation: CASTLGLANNEQFF. J is TRBJ2-1 and V is TRBV27; D might be TRBD2 (5 bases). Trimming left V 7 bases short and J 5 bases short, with 15 bases between. The CDR3 consists of 14 residues. Germline V gene lookup returns CDR1 MNHEY and CDR2 SMNVEV (reference sequence).

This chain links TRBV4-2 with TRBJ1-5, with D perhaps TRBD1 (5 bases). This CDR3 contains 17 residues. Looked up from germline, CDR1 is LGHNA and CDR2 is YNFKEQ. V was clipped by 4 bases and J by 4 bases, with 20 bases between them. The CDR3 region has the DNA TGTGCCAGCAGCCTCGGGGGTGGAGCCAGATTAAATCAGCCCCAGCATTTT. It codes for CASSLGGGARLNQPQHF.

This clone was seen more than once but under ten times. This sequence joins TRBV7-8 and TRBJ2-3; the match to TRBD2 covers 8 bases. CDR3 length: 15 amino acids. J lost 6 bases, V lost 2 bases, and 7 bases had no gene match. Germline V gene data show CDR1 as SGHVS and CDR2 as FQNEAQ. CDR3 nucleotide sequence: TGTGCCAGCAGCTTAATAACGGGGGGGCAGGATACGCAGTATTTT. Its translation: CASSLITGGQDTQYF. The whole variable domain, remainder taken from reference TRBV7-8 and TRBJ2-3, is GAGVSQSPRYKVAKRGQDVALRCDPISGHVSLFWYQQALGQGPEFLTYFQNEAQLDKSGLPSDRFFAERPEGSVSTLKIQRTQQEDSAVYLCASSLITGGQDTQYFGPGTRLTVL.